One sample yielded the 13 T cell receptor beta chains listed below, sequenced in a study of cytomegalovirus exposure and HLA in healthy donors. Both 60 Vbeta primers and 13 Jbeta primers went into the PCR. Here immunoSEQ multiplex PCR was the method, and the copy in TCRdb shows in-frame clones only, minus some. The sample consists of a few hundred thousand clones, about 75% of them appearing once. Material: PBMCs. The receptors were gathered from a woman aged 25-40 years in good health and CMV-seronegative.

The chain couples TRBV2 to TRBJ2-7; D gene ambiguous. CDR1 is SNHLY, CDR2 FYNNEI, per germline. This CDR3 is 13 amino acids long. V was shortened by 4 bases and J by 3 bases, with 10 bases between the two germline ends. CDR3 sequence: CASSGGTIYEQYF. CDR3 nucleotides: TGTGCCAGCAGTGGTGGCACTATCTACGAGCAGTACTTC.

The CDR3 loop is CASSLGQSNEKLFF. In DNA, the CDR3 is TGTGCCAGCAGCTTGGGACAGAGTAATGAAAAACTGTTTTTT. The chain carries TRBV7-9 and TRBJ1-4, with TRBD1 matching over 7 bases. The CDR3 sequence is 14 residues long. The germline CDR1 and CDR2 sequences are SEHNR and FQNEAQ (reference sequence). V gave up 3 bases and J gave up 4 bases; unmatched junction bases: 2.

The rearrangement joins TRBV7-9 to TRBJ2-5; the D is unclear. Looked up from germline, CDR1 is SEHNR and CDR2 is FQNEAQ (reference sequence). CDR3 size: 14 residues. V dropped 5 bases and J dropped 4 bases, with 14 bases sitting between them. CDR3 in amino acids: CASSVAFLAETQYF. The CDR3 coding sequence is TGTGCCAGCAGCGTGGCTTTCTTAGCAGAGACCCAGTACTTC.

The chain combines TRBV5-5 with TRBJ2-7; D is ambiguous. The V and J ends lost 4 bases and 0 bases respectively, with 17 bases between them. Germline V gene lookup returns CDR1 SGHKS and CDR2 YYEKEE (reference sequence). CDR3 length equals 16 residues. CDR3 protein: CASSHPDTASSYEQYF. In nucleotides, the CDR3 is TGTGCCAGCAGCCACCCCGACACGGCTTCCTCCTACGAGCAGTACTTC.

This clone was detected only once. The rearrangement uses TRBV6-1 and TRBJ2-1, with 7 positions matching TRBD2. Per the germline V gene, CDR1 is MNHNS and CDR2 is SASEGT. V was clipped by 6 bases and J by 12 bases; unmatched bases: 11. The CDR3 loop spans 13 amino acids. DNA for the CDR3: TGTGCCAGCAGCCAGATTCAGGAGCGGGGGCAGTTCTTC. Translation gives CASSQIQERGQFF.

In regard to this clone: The junction departs from germline at one end; a sequencing error may be responsible. The chain joins TRBV7-7 to TRBJ2-1, with 14 bases lining up with TRBD2. This CDR3 has 15 amino acids. Germline V gene lookup returns CDR1 SSHAT and CDR2 FNYEAQ (reference sequence). The CDR3 DNA reads as TGTGCTAGCAGCTTACGACTAGCGGGGGGGCATGAGCAGTTCTTC. Its protein is CASSLRLAGGHEQFF.

The chain uses TRBV6-1 and TRBJ2-3, with D unresolved. V dropped 6 bases and J dropped 1 base, with 11 bases sitting between them. Germline V gene data show CDR1 as MNHNS and CDR2 as SASEGT. The CDR3 has 14 residues. Written as DNA, the CDR3 is TGTGCCAGCAGGCCGACTGTACGCACAGATACGCAGTATTTT. This translates into CASRPTVRTDTQYF.

Concerning this clone itself: Since the CDR3 does not end with the conserved phenylalanine or tryptophan, this likely comes from a read error. It is unclear where the CDR3 begins or ends on the DNA, so no DNA is shown, and the CDR3 is as TCRdb lists it. The CDR3 here is CATSRDAGRQGES. The chain links TRBV15 to TRBJ1-2; the table's D gene call, TRBD1, was not cross checked with the DNA. The length of the CDR3 is 13 amino acids, counting both ends. CDR1 is LNHNV, CDR2 YYDKDF, per germline (reference sequence).

The chain joins TRBV7-3 to TRBJ1-1, with TRBD1 identical over 8 bases. The CDR3 is 13 amino acids. V lost 11 bases to trimming and J lost 5 bases; unmatched junction nucleotides: 10. Germline loops: CDR1 SGHTA, CDR2 FQGTGA. DNA of the CDR3: TGTGCCGGTGGAGACAGGGGAGAAACTGAAGCTTTCTTT. This sequence encodes CAGGDRGETEAFF.

A note on this clone: Given the absence of the conserved phenylalanine or tryptophan at the CDR3 end, a read error is likely. The DNA is left out, because the CDR3 cannot be placed on it with certainty; the CDR3 is given as TCRdb lists it. V gene TRBV9 combines with J gene TRBJ2-7; the table's D call of TRBD1 was not tested on the DNA. Germline V gene data show CDR1 as SGDLS and CDR2 as YYNGEE. The CDR3 contains 15 residues when both ends are counted. The CDR3 spells CASSDRDRTGTRLEE.

A remark on this clone: Compared with germline, one end of the junction differs, possibly owing to a read error. CDR3 DNA: TGTGTCAGCAGCGTTCCGGACAGAGCGGGAGGCCTCTACGAGCAGTACTTC. It codes for CVSSVPDRAGGLYEQYF. The V call is TRBV5-4, the J call TRBJ2-7, with TRBD2 identical over 9 bases. Germline V lookup: CDR1 SGHNT, CDR2 YYREEE (reference sequence). The CDR3 runs 17 residues.

This clone is a singleton in its sample. The chain links TRBV7-9 to TRBJ1-5, with 10 positions matching TRBD1. V shed 5 bases and J 4 bases; nucleotides not matched to a gene: 8. Germline values: CDR1 SEHNR, CDR2 FQNEAQ (reference sequence). The CDR3 loop spans 16 amino acids. In DNA form, the CDR3 reads TGTGCCAGCAGCCCGACAGGGGGCTCGGTAAATCAGCCCCAGCATTTT. This gives the protein CASSPTGGSVNQPQHF.

The chain carries TRBV19 and TRBJ2-5; 13 bases are a match to TRBD2. This CDR3 is built from 17 residues. Germline loops: CDR1 LNHDA, CDR2 SQIVND (reference sequence). The V gene end was trimmed by 4 bases and the J gene end by 4 bases; junction bases not matched to a gene: 9. CDR3 DNA: TGTGCCAGTAGTACACGGTTACTAGCGGGAGGGGGAGAGACCCAGTACTTC. This translates into CASSTRLLAGGGETQYF.